Following are 31 T cell receptor beta chains from one sample sequenced in a study of T cells in Graves' hyperthyroidism and ophthalmopathy. RNA transcripts gave rise to amplified TCR beta CDR3 regions. The TCR CDR3 first-round RT-PCR relied on the HTBI primer set. MiXCR was run by TCRdb on the multiplex PCR reads, yielding one entry per CDR3 protein. This table holds hundreds of thousands of distinct CDR3 sequences, 12% to 15% found once. Sequencing was carried out using blood. The receptor source for this set is a woman aged 60 to 75 with Graves' ophthalmopathy.

This clonotype was counted only a few times. This chain connects TRBV29-1 to TRBJ2-1; D could derive from TRBD1 or TRBD2 (5 bases each). Germline V gene data show CDR1 as SQVTM and CDR2 as ANQGSEA. The CDR3 runs to 12 residues. Trimming cost V 8 bases and J 6 bases, with 14 bases left between them. The CDR3 loop is CSIPGPPNEQFF. The CDR3 DNA reads as TGCAGCATACCGGGACCACCCAATGAGCAGTTCTTC.

The chain couples TRBV27 to TRBJ2-2, with D unresolved. The CDR3 has 13 amino acids. Trimming stripped 0 bases from V and 4 bases from J, with 3 bases between. Germline V CDR1 and CDR2: MNHEY, SMNVEV (reference sequence). In DNA form, the CDR3 reads TGTGCCAGCAGTTTATCGTCCACCGGGGAGCTGTTTTTT. This encodes CASSLSSTGELFF.

This clonotype has a count of ten or more. V gene TRBV3-1 combines with J gene TRBJ2-1; D is uncertain. There are 14 residues in the CDR3. The germline V and J ends were trimmed by 0 bases and 7 bases, with 10 bases remaining between them. The V gene's germline CDR1 is LGHDT and CDR2 YNNKEL (reference sequence). The CDR3, as DNA: TGTGCCAGCAGCCAAGATTCCGTCACTAATGAGCAGTTCTTC. Protein sequence: CASSQDSVTNEQFF.

The rearrangement joins TRBV11-2 to TRBJ2-5, with TRBD1 matching over 12 bases. CDR1 and CDR2 (germline): SGHAT, FQNNGV. The CDR3 length is 19 residues. V dropped 3 bases and J dropped 2; count of bases not matched to a gene: 13. The CDR3 coding sequence is TGTGCCAGCAGCTTCGGGGGGACAGGGGGCTTTTCCCCACAAGAGACCCAGTACTTC. Its protein product is CASSFGGTGGFSPQETQYF.

This clonotype was recorded many times. The V gene is TRBV20-1, the J gene TRBJ2-1; 10 nucleotides match TRBD2. Germline loops: CDR1 DFQATT, CDR2 SNEGSKA (reference sequence). There are 16 residues in the CDR3. J gave up 0 bases and V 1 base, and 3 bases lay outside the gene matches. CDR3 DNA: TGCAGTGCTAGAGCTTCTAGCGGGAGCTCCTACAATGAGCAGTTCTTC. As protein: CSARASSGSSYNEQFF.

This rearrangement joins TRBV9 to TRBJ2-2; perhaps TRBD2 as D (5 bases). The CDR3 sequence is 15 residues long. V lost 2 bases and J lost 1, with 9 bases in between. The V gene's germline CDR1 is SGDLS and CDR2 YYNGEE. CDR3 DNA: TGTGCCAGCAGCGTCTCAGCGGTGAACACCGGGGAGCTGTTTTTT. Its protein is CASSVSAVNTGELFF.

This clonotype was picked up one time. One base away lies a much larger clone, so this may be a sequencing read error. The rearrangement uses TRBV6-2 or TRBV6-3 and TRBJ2-2; TRBD2 aligns across 7 bases. CDR3 length: 14 amino acids. Germline V gene sequence: CDR1 MNHEY, CDR2 SVGEGT. Trimming cost V 11 bases and J 4 bases; bases outside gene matches: 10. The CDR3 coding sequence is TGTGCCGCGCGATTGGGGGAGGGCACCGGGGAGCTGTTTTTT. It encodes CAARLGEGTGELFF.

This clonotype was counted many times. The chain recombines TRBV5-1 with TRBJ2-5; D unresolved. The CDR3 runs to 15 residues. Germline CDR1 is SGHRS and CDR2 is YFSETQ. Trimming stripped 0 bases from V and 2 bases from J, with 11 bases between. The CDR3, as DNA: TGCGCCAGCAGCTTGGATCGAGCATTTCAAGAGACCCAGTACTTC. Translating it yields CASSLDRAFQETQYF.

This clonotype was seen at least ten times. The gene calls are TRBV20-1 and TRBJ2-7; D not resolved. The CDR3 loop spans 14 amino acids. The V gene's germline CDR1 is DFQATT and CDR2 SNEGSKA (reference sequence). Trimming cost V 2 bases and J 1 base, with 12 bases left between them. DNA for the CDR3: TGCAGTGCTAGAAGTTCCCACAGATCCTACGAGCAGTACTTC. Translated, it gives CSARSSHRSYEQYF.

The V gene is TRBV29-1, the J gene TRBJ2-1; 7 nucleotides line up with TRBD1. CDR1 is SQVTM, CDR2 ANQGSEA, per germline. The CDR3 runs 14 residues. Losses at the gene ends were 7 bases for V and 0 bases for J; bases not matched to a gene: 6. In DNA form, the CDR3 reads TGCAGCGCCGGGACAGCCACCTCCTACAATGAGCAGTTCTTC. It is translated as CSAGTATSYNEQFF.

This clonotype was observed many times. The chain has TRBV12-3 or TRBV12-4 and TRBJ1-1, with D maybe TRBD1 (5 bases). V was clipped by 5 bases and J by 7 bases, with 8 bases between them. The CDR3 spans 11 residues. The CDR3 DNA sequence: TGTGCCAGCAGTCTGGACATTGAAGCTTTCTTT. It specifies CASSLDIEAFF.

This chain links TRBV19 with TRBJ1-5; the match to TRBD1 covers 7 bases. V dropped 4 bases and J dropped 3; count of bases not matched to a gene: 6. The germline CDR1 and CDR2 sequences are LNHDA and SQIVND (reference sequence). This CDR3 contains 15 residues. Written as DNA, the CDR3 is TGTGCCAGTAGTACTTCGGACAGGAACAATCAGCCCCAGCATTTT. Translation: CASSTSDRNNQPQHF.

This clonotype was seen many times. The V call is TRBV7-3, the J call TRBJ1-1, with a weak D call TRBD1 (5 bases). The ends were cut back, 1 base at V and 5 bases at J, with 17 bases in the middle. Germline lookup yields CDR1 SGHTA and CDR2 FQGTGA. There are 16 residues in the CDR3. The DNA for the CDR3 is TGTGCCAGCAGCTTAATGCCGGGCCCCGGGGGAACTGAAGCTTTCTTT. It codes for CASSLMPGPGGTEAFF.

This clonotype was counted ten times or more. The CDR3 DNA follows: TGTGCCAGCATCACTTCCCGGGACAGGGTCAACCAGCCCCAGCATTTT. Its translation is CASITSRDRVNQPQHF. The chain uses TRBV28 and TRBJ1-5; 9 nucleotides align to TRBD1. The CDR3 length is 16 residues. The V and J ends lost 7 bases and 7 bases, in that order; junction bases with no gene match: 14. CDR1 is MDHEN, CDR2 SYDVKM, per germline.

The gene calls are TRBV19 and TRBJ2-7; D may correspond to TRBD1 or TRBD2 (5 bases each). Trimming stripped 3 bases from V and 6 bases from J, with 9 bases between. This CDR3 is 12 amino acids long. Germline V lookup: CDR1 LNHDA, CDR2 SQIVND (reference sequence). The CDR3 region has the DNA TGTGCCAGTAGTATCCTGAGGGGCGAGCAGTACTTC. It yields the protein CASSILRGEQYF.

This chain's CDR3 is CASSFRGSSNQPQHF. The CDR3 DNA sequence: TGTGCCAGCAGTTTTCGGGGAAGCAGCAATCAGCCCCAGCATTTT. J is TRBJ1-5 and V is TRBV12-3 or TRBV12-4; D remains unclear. This CDR3 region has 15 residues. The ends were cut back, 3 bases at V and 1 base at J, with 10 bases in the middle.

This clonotype was observed many times. The J gene is TRBJ1-3, the V gene TRBV11-3; D gene uncertain. The CDR3 sequence is 16 residues long. The germline CDR1 and CDR2 sequences are SGHNT and YENEEA. V was pared by 1 base and J by 0 bases, with 10 bases between. CDR3 in DNA: TGTGCCAGCAGCTTAGGAGGTGGCTACTCTGGAAACACCATATATTTT. It encodes CASSLGGGYSGNTIYF.

This clonotype was observed at least ten times. CDR3: CASMTGTYEQYF. The CDR3 DNA is TGTGCCAGCATGACGGGAACCTACGAGCAGTACTTC. The chain joins TRBV6-1 to TRBJ2-7; TRBD2 is a possible D gene (5 bases). Germline assignment: CDR1 MNHNS and CDR2 SASEGT. CDR3 length equals 12 residues. The V end was cut by 7 bases, the J end by 2 bases, with 9 bases between.

In this sample, this clonotype turned up many times. The chain employs TRBV2 and TRBJ1-4; D gene ambiguous. The CDR3 contains 11 residues. Between the trimmed V and J ends, which lost 10 bases and 6 bases, there was a span of 9 bases. The germline gives CDR1 SNHLY, CDR2 FYNNEI. The CDR3 loop reads CATGRHEKLFF. The DNA of the CDR3 is TGTGCCACTGGCCGCCATGAAAAACTGTTTTTT.

This clonotype has at least ten counts. The chain combines TRBV5-1 with TRBJ2-2; the match to TRBD1 covers 9 bases. Germline V gene data show CDR1 as SGHRS and CDR2 as YFSETQ. V was clipped by 9 bases and J by 3 bases; unmatched bases: 9. The CDR3 length is 15 residues. CDR3 amino acids: CATTQGQGYTGELFF. The DNA for the CDR3 is TGCGCCACCACCCAGGGACAGGGATACACCGGGGAGCTGTTTTTT.

The sample holds a few counts of this clonotype. The chain combines TRBV24-1 with TRBJ1-2; D might be TRBD1 (6 bases). The V end lost 2 bases, the J end lost 5 bases, and 17 bases lay between the germline ends. CDR3 length equals 16 residues. Germline values: CDR1 KGHDR, CDR2 SFDVKD. CDR3 in amino acids: CATSDSRAGTPYGYTF. Here the CDR3 DNA reads TGTGCCACCAGTGATTCGAGAGCCGGGACACCGTATGGCTACACCTTC.

This clonotype was seen ten or more times. The V gene is TRBV7-8, the J gene TRBJ2-3; D is unclear. The CDR3 has 14 residues. Per germline, CDR1 SGHVS and CDR2 FQNEAQ. V was cut by 4 bases and J by 2 bases, with 10 bases left in between. CDR3 sequence reads: CASSSKPNTDTQYF. The CDR3 region has the DNA TGTGCCAGCAGCTCGAAACCGAACACAGATACGCAGTATTTT. The full variable domain, in which reference TRBV7-8 and TRBJ2-3 provide the parts outside the CDR3, is GAGVSQSPRYKVAKRGQDVALRCDPISGHVSLFWYQQALGQGPEFLTYFQNEAQLDKSGLPSDRFFAERPEGSVSTLKIQRTQQEDSAVYLCASSSKPNTDTQYFGPGTRLTVL.

This clonotype came up a few times. The chain combines TRBV6-1 with TRBJ2-2, with D perhaps matching TRBD2 (5 bases). Trimming took 7 bases from V and 9 from J, leaving 15 bases between them. This CDR3 contains 13 residues. The germline CDR1 and CDR2 sequences are MNHNS and SASEGT. The CDR3 region is CASTEPTTWELFF. The CDR3, as DNA: TGTGCCAGCACAGAACCGACTACCTGGGAGCTGTTTTTT.

This clonotype was found many times. This rearrangement joins TRBV10-3 to TRBJ2-1; D might be TRBD1 (5 bases). The V end lost 7 bases, the J end lost 0 bases, and 10 bases lay between the germline ends. The CDR3 contains 14 residues. Germline CDR1 is ENHRY and CDR2 is SYGVKD. The CDR3 nucleotides are TGTGCCATCACCCCGACAGCCTCCTACAATGAGCAGTTCTTC. It specifies CAITPTASYNEQFF.

This clonotype was seen at least ten times. The CDR3 DNA is TGCAGTGCTCCAGGGGGGGGCAGGAATTCCTACAATGAGCAGTTCTTC. It translates to CSAPGGGRNSYNEQFF. This chain uses TRBV20-1 with TRBJ2-1, with D tentatively TRBD1 or TRBD2 (7 bases each). The V end was cut by 5 bases, the J end by 1 base, with 18 bases between. CDR1 DFQATT and CDR2 SNEGSKA come from the germline V gene (reference sequence). The CDR3 is 16 amino acids.

This clonotype was recorded at least ten times. The V and J genes are TRBV2 and TRBJ2-3; 13 bases are a match to TRBD2. CDR1 is SNHLY, CDR2 FYNNEI, per germline. J gave up 3 bases and V 6 bases, and 12 bases lay outside the gene matches. This CDR3 is built from 18 residues. CDR3: CASRSRWTSGSRTDTQYF. In DNA form, the CDR3 reads TGTGCCAGCAGGTCCCGGTGGACTAGCGGGAGTAGGACAGATACGCAGTATTTT.

This clonotype was counted many times. This chain links TRBV6-1 with TRBJ2-1; maybe TRBD1 (5 bases). Germline V gives CDR1 MNHNS, CDR2 SASEGT. The V and J ends lost 4 bases and 7 bases respectively, with 14 bases between them. There are 14 residues in the CDR3. The CDR3 DNA is TGTGCCAGCAGTGCTGTCCAGGGAAGGAATGAGCAGTTCTTC. Its translation: CASSAVQGRNEQFF.

This clonotype was detected many times. V usage is TRBV5-1 and J usage is TRBJ2-7, with TRBD1 matching over 7 bases. After removal of 4 bases from V and 2 bases from J, the junction contained 6 bases not matched to a gene. The CDR3 is 14 amino acids. Germline V lookup: CDR1 SGHRS, CDR2 YFSETQ. The CDR3 bases are TGCGCCAGCAGCACCGGGACAGCGACCTACGAGCAGTACTTC. Its translation is CASSTGTATYEQYF.

Concerning this clonotype: A much larger clone lies a single base off, so this may be a read error. This CDR3 is missing its conserved last phenylalanine or tryptophan, likely due to a read error. The chain couples TRBV12-3 or TRBV12-4 to TRBJ2-2, with a tentative D call TRBD2 (6 bases). This CDR3 comprises 19 residues. V was cut by 5 bases and J by 5 bases, with 27 bases left in between. This chain's CDR3 is CASSPPGRRVGLTTGELFL. The CDR3 region has the DNA TGTGCCAGCAGTCCCCCCGGGCGGAGGGTGGGGCTTACAACCGGGGAGCTGTTTTTG.

The chain is built from TRBV3-1 and TRBJ2-5; D is possibly TRBD2 (6 bases). The length of the CDR3 is 16 residues. The germline V gene has CDR1 LGHDT and CDR2 YNNKEL (reference sequence). V was clipped by 3 bases and J by 3 bases, with 17 bases between them. CDR3 residues: CASSHPGTGAKETQYF. CDR3 coding DNA: TGTGCCAGCAGCCACCCTGGGACGGGAGCTAAAGAGACCCAGTACTTC.

The table lists this clonotype with many counts. This sequence joins TRBV20-1 and TRBJ2-2; D remains unclear. The CDR3 runs to 13 residues. Germline V gene sequence: CDR1 DFQATT, CDR2 SNEGSKA (reference sequence). V was shortened by 2 bases and J by 2 bases, with 6 bases between the two germline ends. CDR3 DNA: TGCAGTGCTAGACCCTTCAACACCGGGGAGCTGTTTTTT. Amino acid sequence: CSARPFNTGELFF.